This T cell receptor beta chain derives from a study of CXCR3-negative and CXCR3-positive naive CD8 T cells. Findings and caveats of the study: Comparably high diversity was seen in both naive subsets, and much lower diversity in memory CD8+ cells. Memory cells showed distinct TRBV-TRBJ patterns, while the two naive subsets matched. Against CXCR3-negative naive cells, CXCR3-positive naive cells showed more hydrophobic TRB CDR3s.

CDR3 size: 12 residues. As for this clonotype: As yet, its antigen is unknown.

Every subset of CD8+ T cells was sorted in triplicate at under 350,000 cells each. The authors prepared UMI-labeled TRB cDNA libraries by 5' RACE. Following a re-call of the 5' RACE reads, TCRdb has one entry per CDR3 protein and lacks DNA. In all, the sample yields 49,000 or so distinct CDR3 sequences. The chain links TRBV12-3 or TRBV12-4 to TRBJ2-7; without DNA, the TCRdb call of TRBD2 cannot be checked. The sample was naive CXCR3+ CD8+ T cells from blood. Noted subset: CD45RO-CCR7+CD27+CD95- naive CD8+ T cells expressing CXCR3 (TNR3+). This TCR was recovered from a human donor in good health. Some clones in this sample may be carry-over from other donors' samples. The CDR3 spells CASAWARGQVSF.